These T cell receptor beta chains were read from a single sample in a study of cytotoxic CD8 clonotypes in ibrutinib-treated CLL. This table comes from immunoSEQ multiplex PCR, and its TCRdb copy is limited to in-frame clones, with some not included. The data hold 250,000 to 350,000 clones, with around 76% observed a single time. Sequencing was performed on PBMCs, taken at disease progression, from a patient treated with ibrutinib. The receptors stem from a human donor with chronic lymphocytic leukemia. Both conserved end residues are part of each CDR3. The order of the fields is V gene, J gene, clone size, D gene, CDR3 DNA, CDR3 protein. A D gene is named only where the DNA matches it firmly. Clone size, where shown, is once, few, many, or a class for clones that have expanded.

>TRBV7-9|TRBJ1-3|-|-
TGTGCCAGCAGCTCCCCCCTTGCTCCGCTGGAAGACACCATATATTTT
CASSSPLAPLEDTIYF
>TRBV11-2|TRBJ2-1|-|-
TGTGCCAGCAGCTTTGTCGGTAATGAGCAGTTCTTC
CASSFVGNEQFF
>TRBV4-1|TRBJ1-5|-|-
TGCGCCAGCAGCCAAGTCCCGCTCAATCAGCCCCAGCATTTT
CASSQVPLNQPQHF
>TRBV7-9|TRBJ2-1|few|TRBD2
TGTGCCAGCAGCCGGACTAGCGTTTTCGATGAGCAGTTCTTC
CASSRTSVFDEQFF
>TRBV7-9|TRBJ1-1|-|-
TGTGCCAGCAGCCCAGGACTGACGAACACTGAAGCTTTCTTT
CASSPGLTNTEAFF
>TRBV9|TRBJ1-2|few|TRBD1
TGTGCCAGCAGCGAGGTGGGACAGTATGGCTACACCTTC
CASSEVGQYGYTF
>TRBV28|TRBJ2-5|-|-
TGTGCCAGCAATGGCCCAGTTAAAGAGACCCAGTACTTC
CASNGPVKETQYF
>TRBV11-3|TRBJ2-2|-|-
TGTGCCAGCAGCTTGGGGGGGACAACCGGGGAGCTGTTTTTT
CASSLGGTTGELFF
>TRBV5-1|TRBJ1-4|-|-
TGCGCCAGCAGCCCCGGGCAGGGTCCTAATGAAAAACTGTTTTTT
CASSPGQGPNEKLFF
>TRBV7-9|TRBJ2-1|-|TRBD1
TGTGCCAGCACCTCGGGTGAAGGACAGGGGTGGGATGAGCAGTTCTTC
CASTSGEGQGWDEQFF
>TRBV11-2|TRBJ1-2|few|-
TGTGCCAGCAGCTTTAGATTGGAAGGGCCTGTAGGCTACACCTTC
CASSFRLEGPVGYTF
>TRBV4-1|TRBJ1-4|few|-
TGCGCCAGCAGCCAAGAAGGGCTGGTCGAAAAACTGTTTTTT
CASSQEGLVEKLFF
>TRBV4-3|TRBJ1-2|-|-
TGCGCCAGCAGCCCCTCCACCGTAAGGGTCTATGGCTACACCTTC
CASSPSTVRVYGYTF
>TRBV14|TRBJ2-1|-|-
TGTGCCAGCAGCCAAGAATCGACGGCCTACTCCTACAATGAGCAGTTCTTC
CASSQESTAYSYNEQFF
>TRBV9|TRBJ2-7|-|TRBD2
TGTGCCAGCAGCGTAGGGGTCGGGGGGTACGAGCAGTACTTC
CASSVGVGGYEQYF
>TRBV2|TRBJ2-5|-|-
TGTGCCAGCAGTGGGGACGTGCGGGAGACCCAGTACTTC
CASSGDVRETQYF
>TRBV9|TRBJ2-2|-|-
TGTGCCAGCAGCCCTGCCTCTGGTAGCACCGGGGAGCTGTTTTTT
CASSPASGSTGELFF
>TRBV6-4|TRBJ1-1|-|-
TGTGCCAGCAACCAACGGGCGGGGTCCCCTGAAGCTTTCTTT
CASNQRAGSPEAFF
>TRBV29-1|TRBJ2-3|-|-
TGCAGCGTTGAGCCGTCAGATACGCAGTATTTT
CSVEPSDTQYF
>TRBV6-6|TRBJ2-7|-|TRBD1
TGTGCCAGCAGGCGACAGGGGGCTGACTACGAGCAGTACTTC
CASRRQGADYEQYF
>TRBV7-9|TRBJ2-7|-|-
TGTGCCAGCAGCTTATCATCTTTGAGGACATCGAGCTCCTACGAGCAGTACTTC
CASSLSSLRTSSSYEQYF
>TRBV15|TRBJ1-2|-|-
TGTGCCACCAGCACCGGGACGCCTCACGGATATGGCTACACCTTC
CATSTGTPHGYGYTF
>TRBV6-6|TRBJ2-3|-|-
TGTGCCAGCAGTTACGGGGGTGCTGATAGCACAGATACGCAGTATTTT
CASSYGGADSTDTQYF
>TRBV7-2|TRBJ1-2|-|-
TGTGCCAGCAGCTCAGTCAGTGTGGGCTACACCTTC
CASSSVSVGYTF
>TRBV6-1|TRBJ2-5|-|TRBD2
TGTGCCAGCAGTGAAGTGGCTAGCGGGGGGGCTTGGGAGCAGTACTTC
CASSEVASGGAWEQYF
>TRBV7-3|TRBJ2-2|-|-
TGTGCCAGCAGCCGAGGGACGCCCTCGGGCACCGGGGAGCTGTTTTTT
CASSRGTPSGTGELFF
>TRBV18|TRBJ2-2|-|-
TGTGCCAGCTCACCCCAGCCTAACACCGGGGAGCTGTTTTTT
CASSPQPNTGELFF